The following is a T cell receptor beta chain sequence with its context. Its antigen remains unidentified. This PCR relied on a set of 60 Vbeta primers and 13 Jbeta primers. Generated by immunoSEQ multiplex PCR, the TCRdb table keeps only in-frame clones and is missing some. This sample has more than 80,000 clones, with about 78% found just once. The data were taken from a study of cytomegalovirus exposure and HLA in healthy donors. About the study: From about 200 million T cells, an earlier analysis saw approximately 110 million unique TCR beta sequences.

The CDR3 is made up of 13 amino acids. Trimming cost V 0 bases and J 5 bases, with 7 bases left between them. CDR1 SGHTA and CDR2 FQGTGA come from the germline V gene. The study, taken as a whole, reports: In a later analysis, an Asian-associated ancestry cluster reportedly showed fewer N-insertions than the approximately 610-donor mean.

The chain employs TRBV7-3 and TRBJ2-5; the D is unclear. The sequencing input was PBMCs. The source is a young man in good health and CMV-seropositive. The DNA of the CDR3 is TGTGCCAGCAGCTTAACGTTCGGTGAGACCCAGTACTTC. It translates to CASSLTFGETQYF. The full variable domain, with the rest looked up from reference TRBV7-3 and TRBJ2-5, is GAGVSQTPSNKVTEKGKYVELRCDPISGHTALYWYRQSLGQGPEFLIYFQGTGAADDSGLPNDRFFAVRPEGSVSTLKIQRTERGDSAVYLCASSLTFGETQYFGPGTRLLVL.